This passage covers 20 T cell receptor beta chains from one sample sequenced in a study of T cell clones after liver transplantation. This table comes from immunoSEQ multiplex PCR, and its TCRdb copy is limited to in-frame clones, with some not included. The table has tens of thousands of clones, approximately 87% seen once. This sample comprised CD8+ T cells from blood, obtained 12 months after liver transplant. Source of these receptors: a human patient who received a liver transplant. Some T cells may be the graft donor's.

The chain combines TRBV5-1 with TRBJ1-2; TRBD1 matches at 7 bases. The CDR3 runs 13 residues. Germline values: CDR1 SGHRS, CDR2 YFSETQ. Trimming cost V 5 bases and J 4 bases; bases outside gene matches: 5. CDR3 sequence reads: CASSSTGSYGYTF. The CDR3 region has the DNA TGCGCCAGCAGTTCGACAGGGAGCTATGGCTACACCTTC.

This clone was recorded a few times. CDR3 sequence reads: CASTEYSGANVLTF. DNA for the CDR3: TGTGCCAGCACCGAGTACTCTGGGGCCAACGTCCTGACTTTC. This chain uses TRBV2 with TRBJ2-6; D gene ambiguous. Germline V CDR1 and CDR2: SNHLY, FYNNEI. The V gene lost 7 bases and the J gene lost 0 bases, with 7 bases spanning the gap. CDR3 size: 14 residues.

The chain uses TRBV10-3 and TRBJ2-3, with D perhaps TRBD1 or TRBD2 (5 bases each). Per the germline V gene, CDR1 is ENHRY and CDR2 is SYGVKD. Trimming shortened V by 6 bases and J by 6 bases, and 7 bases separated the two germline ends. The length of the CDR3 is 11 residues. The CDR3: CAIRGTDTQYF. The CDR3 DNA sequence: TGTGCCATCAGAGGGACCGATACGCAGTATTTT.

This clone showed up just once. The CDR3 sequence is CASSPLPGNGYTF. CDR3 nucleotide sequence: TGTGCCAGCAGTCCCCTCCCGGGGAATGGCTACACCTTC. The chain has TRBV27 and TRBJ1-2, with D uncertain. The germline V gene has CDR1 MNHEY and CDR2 SMNVEV (reference sequence). V was clipped by 5 bases and J by 6 bases, with 13 bases between them. The CDR3 extends over 13 amino acids.

The gene calls are TRBV4-3 and TRBJ2-7; D is ambiguous. The ends were cut back, 0 bases at V and 4 bases at J, with 13 bases in the middle. Germline CDR1 reads LGHNA; CDR2 reads YSLEER. The CDR3 is 15 residues long. The CDR3 DNA reads TGCGCCAGCAGCCAAGAACCTAGTCCCGCATACGAGCAGTACTTC. Translation gives CASSQEPSPAYEQYF.

The chain recombines TRBV19 with TRBJ1-5, with 10 bases that match TRBD1. Germline V gene lookup returns CDR1 LNHDA and CDR2 SQIVND (reference sequence). The CDR3 spans 12 residues. Trimming at V came to 4 bases and at J to 12 bases, leaving 3 bases not matched to a gene. CDR3 in amino acids: CASSSDRGLQHF. The CDR3 nucleotides are TGTGCCAGTAGTAGTGACAGGGGGCTCCAGCATTTT. The complete variable domain, with remaining parts taken from reference TRBV19 and TRBJ1-5, reads DGGITQSPKYLFRKEGQNVTLSCEQNLNHDAMYWYRQDPGQGLRLIYYSQIVNDFQKGDIAEGYSVSREKKESFPLTVTSAQKNPTAFYLCASSSDRGLQHFGDGTRLSIL.

The chain uses TRBV13 and TRBJ2-1; unclear D gene. Per germline, CDR1 PRHDT and CDR2 FYEKMQ (reference sequence). Trimming stripped 5 bases from V and 0 bases from J, with 17 bases between. The CDR3 spans 17 residues. The CDR3: CASSGAPAPSSYNEQFF. CDR3 DNA: TGTGCCAGCAGCGGAGCACCAGCGCCGAGCTCCTACAATGAGCAGTTCTTC.

The chain carries TRBV7-9 and TRBJ2-3; D is uncertain. Germline CDR1 reads SEHNR; CDR2 reads FQNEAQ (reference sequence). This CDR3 has 18 amino acids. Trimming removed 6 bases from V and 1 base from J, with 23 bases in between. CDR3 nucleotide sequence: TGTGCCAGCAGAGGCTGGGGTTCTATCCGAGCCGGCACAGATACGCAGTATTTT. This encodes CASRGWGSIRAGTDTQYF.

The chain carries TRBV2 and TRBJ2-4; possibly TRBD2 for D (5 bases). Germline CDR1 SNHLY, CDR2 FYNNEI. Trimming stripped 2 bases from V and 1 base from J, with 15 bases between. The CDR3 totals 17 residues. CDR3 residues: CASSERGPGRAKNIQYF. The CDR3 DNA reads as TGTGCCAGCAGTGAACGAGGGCCGGGCCGGGCCAAAAACATTCAGTACTTC.

V is TRBV7-8 and J is TRBJ1-2, with 9 bases lining up with TRBD1. The germline CDR1 and CDR2 sequences are SGHVS and FQNEAQ. The CDR3 loop spans 14 amino acids. V was pared by 4 bases and J by 5 bases, with 5 bases of the junction left unmatched. CDR3 coding DNA: TGTGCCAGCAGCTACCGACAGGGGGGATATGGCTACACCTTC. Amino acid sequence: CASSYRQGGYGYTF.

J is TRBJ2-7 and V is TRBV30; the match to TRBD1 covers 8 bases. Germline CDR1 and CDR2: GTSNPN and SVGIG (reference sequence). The CDR3 is 15 residues long. V gave up 2 bases and J gave up 0 bases; unmatched junction bases: 6. This chain's CDR3 is CAWSSNRGSSYEQYF. The CDR3, as DNA: TGTGCCTGGAGTTCGAACAGGGGGAGCTCCTACGAGCAGTACTTC.

The chain combines TRBV7-9 with TRBJ2-5; D unclear. In germline, CDR1 is SEHNR, CDR2 FQNEAQ (reference sequence). Trimming removed 1 base at V and 6 bases at J, with 3 bases between. The CDR3 has 11 amino acids. This CDR3 is CASSLGKTQYF. The CDR3 DNA is TGTGCCAGCAGCTTAGGAAAGACCCAGTACTTC. The complete variable domain, with remaining parts taken from reference TRBV7-9 and TRBJ2-5, reads DTGVSQNPRHKITKRGQNVTFRCDPISEHNRLYWYRQTLGQGPEFLTYFQNEAQLEKSRLLSDRFSAERPKGSFSTLEIQRTEQGDSAMYLCASSLGKTQYFGPGTRLLVL.

The chain joins TRBV30 to TRBJ2-7; possible D gene TRBD1, 6 bases. Germline CDR1 GTSNPN, CDR2 SVGIG (reference sequence). The CDR3 is made up of 13 amino acids. Trimming took off 5 bases at V and 0 bases at J, with 11 bases between the two ends. The CDR3 reads CAWGTGYSYEQYF. CDR3 DNA: TGTGCCTGGGGAACAGGGTACTCCTACGAGCAGTACTTC.

This clone is a singleton in its sample. V is TRBV5-1 and J is TRBJ2-7; D may be TRBD2 (5 bases). CDR1 and CDR2 from the germline V gene are SGHRS and YFSETQ. The germline V and J ends were trimmed by 6 bases and 2 bases, with 18 bases remaining between them. The CDR3 contains 15 residues. In DNA, the CDR3 is TGCGCCAGCAACCAATGGACTTCCGACACCTACGAGCAGTACTTC. Amino acid sequence: CASNQWTSDTYEQYF.

V gene TRBV28 combines with J gene TRBJ1-2; D remains unclear. The germline gives CDR1 MDHEN, CDR2 SYDVKM. CDR3 length: 13 amino acids. Trimming stripped 4 bases from V and 4 bases from J, with 10 bases between. CDR3 sequence reads: CASSSRLVYGYTF. The CDR3 DNA follows: TGTGCCAGCAGTTCCAGACTAGTCTATGGCTACACCTTC.

V gene TRBV4-3 combines with J gene TRBJ1-1; perhaps TRBD1 as D (6 bases). Germline V gives CDR1 LGHNA, CDR2 YSLEER. V lost 0 bases, J lost 1 base, and 9 bases lay in between. The CDR3 length is 15 residues. Here the CDR3 DNA reads TGCGCCAGCAGCCAAGAACGCAGGGGGAACACTGAAGCTTTCTTT. Translating gives CASSQERRGNTEAFF.

The chain has TRBV5-6 and TRBJ2-7, with 8 bases fitting TRBD2. After removal of 4 bases from V and 4 bases from J, the junction contained 7 bases not matched to a gene. Germline V gene data show CDR1 as SGHDT and CDR2 as YYEEEE. The CDR3 totals 14 residues. CDR3 protein: CASSPGGATYEQYF. In DNA form, the CDR3 reads TGTGCCAGCAGCCCCGGGGGGGCCACTTACGAGCAGTACTTC.

The rearrangement links TRBV15 to TRBJ2-2; a possible D gene is TRBD1 (5 bases). From germline, CDR1 is LNHNV and CDR2 YYDKDF (reference sequence). Trimming left V 5 bases short and J 6 bases short, with 7 bases between. The length of the CDR3 is 12 residues. CDR3 bases: TGTGCCACCAGCGGGGCTGCCGGGGAGCTGTTTTTT. This encodes CATSGAAGELFF.

The gene calls are TRBV5-4 and TRBJ2-5; D not resolved. The CDR3 runs 12 residues. The V end lost 4 bases, the J end lost 3 bases, and 7 bases lay between the germline ends. Germline CDR1 and CDR2: SGHNT and YYREEE (reference sequence). CDR3 DNA sequence: TGTGCCAGCAGCCATTATGAAGAGACCCAGTACTTC. This codes for CASSHYEETQYF.

The J gene is TRBJ2-1, the V gene TRBV5-6; TRBD2 agrees at 11 bases. The germline CDR1 and CDR2 sequences are SGHDT and YYEEEE. J was trimmed by 8 bases and V by 4 bases; bases with no gene match: 14. This CDR3 is built from 17 residues. The CDR3 DNA follows: TGTGCCAGCAGCCCCGGATACGTAGCGGGGGGGGAAGATGAGCAGTTCTTC. This encodes CASSPGYVAGGEDEQFF.